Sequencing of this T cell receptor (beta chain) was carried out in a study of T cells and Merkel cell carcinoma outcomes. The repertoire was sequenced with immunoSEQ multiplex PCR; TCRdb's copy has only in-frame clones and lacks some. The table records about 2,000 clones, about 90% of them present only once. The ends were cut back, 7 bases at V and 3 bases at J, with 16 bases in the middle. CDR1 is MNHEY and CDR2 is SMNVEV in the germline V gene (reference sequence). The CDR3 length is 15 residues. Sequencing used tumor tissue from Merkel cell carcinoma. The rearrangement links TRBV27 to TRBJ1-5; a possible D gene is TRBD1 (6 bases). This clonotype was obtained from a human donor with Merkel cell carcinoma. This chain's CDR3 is CASKPTGEANQPQHF. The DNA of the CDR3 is TGTGCCAGCAAACCGACAGGAGAGGCCAATCAGCCCCAGCATTTT.